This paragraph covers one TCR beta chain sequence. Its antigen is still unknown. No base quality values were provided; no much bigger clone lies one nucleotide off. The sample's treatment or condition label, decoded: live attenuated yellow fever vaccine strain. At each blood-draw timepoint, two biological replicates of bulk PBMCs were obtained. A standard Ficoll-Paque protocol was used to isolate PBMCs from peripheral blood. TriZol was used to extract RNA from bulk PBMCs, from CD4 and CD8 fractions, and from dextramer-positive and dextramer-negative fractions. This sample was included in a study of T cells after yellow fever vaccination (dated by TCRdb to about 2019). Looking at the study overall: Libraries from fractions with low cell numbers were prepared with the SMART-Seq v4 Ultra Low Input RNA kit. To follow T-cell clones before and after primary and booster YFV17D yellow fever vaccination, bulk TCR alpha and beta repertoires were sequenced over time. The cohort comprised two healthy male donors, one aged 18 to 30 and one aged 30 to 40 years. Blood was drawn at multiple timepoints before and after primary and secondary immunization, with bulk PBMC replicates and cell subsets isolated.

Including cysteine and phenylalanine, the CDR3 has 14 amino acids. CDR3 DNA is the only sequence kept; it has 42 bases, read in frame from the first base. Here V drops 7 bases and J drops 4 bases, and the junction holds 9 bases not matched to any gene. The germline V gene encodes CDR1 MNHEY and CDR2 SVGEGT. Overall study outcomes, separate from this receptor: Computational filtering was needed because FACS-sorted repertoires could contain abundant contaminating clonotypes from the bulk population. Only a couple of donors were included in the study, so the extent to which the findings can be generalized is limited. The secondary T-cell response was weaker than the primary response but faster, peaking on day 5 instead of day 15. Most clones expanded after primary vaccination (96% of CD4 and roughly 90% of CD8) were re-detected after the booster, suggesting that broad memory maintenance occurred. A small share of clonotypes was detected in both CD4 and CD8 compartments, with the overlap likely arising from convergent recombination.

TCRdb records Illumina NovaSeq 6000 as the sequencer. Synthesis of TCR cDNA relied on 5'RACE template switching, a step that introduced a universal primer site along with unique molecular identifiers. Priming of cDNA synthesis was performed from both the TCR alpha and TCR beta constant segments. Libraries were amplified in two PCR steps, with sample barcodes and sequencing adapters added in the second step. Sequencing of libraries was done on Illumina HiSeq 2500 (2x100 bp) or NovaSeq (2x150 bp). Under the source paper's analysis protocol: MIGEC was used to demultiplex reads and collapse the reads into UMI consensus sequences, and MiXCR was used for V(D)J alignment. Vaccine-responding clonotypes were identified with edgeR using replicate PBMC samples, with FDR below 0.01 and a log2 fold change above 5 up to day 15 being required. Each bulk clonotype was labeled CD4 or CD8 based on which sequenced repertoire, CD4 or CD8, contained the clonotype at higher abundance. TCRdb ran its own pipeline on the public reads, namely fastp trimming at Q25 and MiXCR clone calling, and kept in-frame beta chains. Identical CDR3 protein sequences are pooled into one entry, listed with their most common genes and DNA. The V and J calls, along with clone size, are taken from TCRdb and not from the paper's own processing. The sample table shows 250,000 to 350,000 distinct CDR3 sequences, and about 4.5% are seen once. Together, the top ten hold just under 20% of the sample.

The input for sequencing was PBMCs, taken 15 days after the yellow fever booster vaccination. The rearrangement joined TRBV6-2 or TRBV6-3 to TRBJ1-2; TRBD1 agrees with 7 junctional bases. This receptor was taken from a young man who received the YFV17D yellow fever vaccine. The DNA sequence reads TGTGCCAGCACTAACTCCGGGACAGCCTATGGCTACACCTTC. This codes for CASTNSGTAYGYTF.